The 2 T cell receptor beta chains listed next were all sequenced from one sample in a study of T cells after yellow fever vaccination. In TCRdb, the 5' RACE reads were re-called with MiXCR into one record per CDR3 protein. Among hundreds of thousands of distinct CDR3 sequences, approximately 12% were seen once, and the ten largest hold over 12%. The source material was PBMCs, sampled on the day of the yellow fever booster vaccination. These receptors were obtained from a man aged 30-40 years who received the YFV17D yellow fever vaccine.

This chain uses TRBV24-1 with TRBJ2-3; 7 bases are shared with TRBD1. Germline CDR1 and CDR2: KGHDR and SFDVKD. With 3 bases clipped from V and 6 bases from J, the junction kept 11 bases outside the gene matches. The CDR3 loop spans 16 amino acids. In DNA, the CDR3 is TGTGCCACCAGTGATCCCTCCCGACAGGGATTGGATACGCAGTATTTT. Translated, it gives CATSDPSRQGLDTQYF.

In its sample, this clonotype was seen a few times. The chain couples TRBV7-2 to TRBJ2-7, with 11 bases that match TRBD2. The length of the CDR3 is 16 residues. The germline V gene encodes CDR1 SGHTA and CDR2 FQGNSA. Trimming cost V 1 base and J 4 bases; bases outside gene matches: 6. The CDR3 region is CASSLGTSGPPYEQYF. CDR3 coding DNA: TGTGCCAGCAGCTTAGGGACTAGCGGGCCCCCATACGAGCAGTACTTC.